The sequence of this T cell receptor (beta chain) was determined in a study of blood T cell repertoires in COVID-19 (TCRdb year 2020). Concerning the study at large: Samples covering the acute and convalescent phases of COVID-19 were provided by collaborators in the United States, Italy and Spain. The material from the prospective study consisted of cDNA or gDNA derived from T cells, B-cell-depleted T cells, or PBMCs. Deeply sampled blood TCRbeta repertoires from subjects exposed to, actively infected with, or recovered from COVID-19 were included in the dataset. The repertoires were made available in a free public database intended to serve as a resource for research on the immune response to SARS-CoV-2. Samples were obtained from the ongoing ImmuneRACE study (first 160 participants) and from some 1,200 subjects provided by 6 global collaborators. Sample metadata almost always included a de-identified subject ID, COVID-19 status, age in years and sex. Where available, HLA class I and class II types were obtained from metadata supplied by the sample provider rather than from assay-based typing.

The immunoSEQ Assay, a bias-controlled multiplex PCR, was used to amplify TCRbeta CDR3 regions from genomic DNA. The original methods were these. The number of nucleated cells in each sample was estimated from the amplification of reference gene primers within the assay. To quantify the absolute abundance of each unique TCRbeta CDR3 rearrangement, sequence reads were collapsed and filtered. For each sample, productive Simpson clonality was calculated as the square root of Simpson's diversity index over productive rearrangements. The table was pulled from immuneACCESS by TCRdb, which kept in-frame rearrangements only. Such tables lose some clones; where checked, under half of the loss comes from unresolved V genes, and the rest has no known cause. V and J calls and clone size are those listed in that table; D and trimming were worked out from the DNA. The sample profile shows under 250,000 clones; roughly nine tenths of them were found once. The top ten constitute approximately 11% of the sample.

What the research found in general, with its limitations: Clinical and demographic metadata were provided uncurated, with the amount varying by source and participant.

Per the germline V gene, LGHNT is the CDR1 and FRNRAP is the CDR2. V lost 0 bases and J lost 5 bases; the stretch between them is 16 bases long. From cysteine to phenylalanine, the CDR3 is 16 amino acids long. The CDR3 DNA has 48 bases and is translated from base 1. About this clone: There is no known antigen for this receptor. There are no base qualities to consult, and no much larger clone falls within one base.

In the prospective study, participants were about 18 to 95 years old, resided in around 25 geographic areas of the United States, and were enrolled through a virtual design. In the prospective study, participants were assigned to cohorts based on the clinical history participants reported in a screening survey and a study questionnaire. ImmuneRACE Cohort 3 recovered participants were defined by two consecutive negative NP/OP PCR tests, healthcare professional clearance, or symptom resolution. In the prospective study, mobile phlebotomists collected whole blood, serum and a nasopharyngeal or oropharyngeal swab from each participant. Additional blood draws and questionnaires over an approximately two-month period could optionally be provided by prospective study participants. Blood samples from the prospective study were shipped frozen or at room temperature prior to DNA extraction.

The rearrangement joined TRBV12-5 to TRBJ1-1; a weak D assignment points to TRBD1 (6 bases agree). What was sequenced was PBMCs or T cells enriched from blood (not recorded which). The clonotype was recovered from a man aged 25 to 40 who had recovered from COVID-19. The CDR3 here reads CASGLVLSRGRTEAFF. The DNA reads TGTGCTAGTGGTTTGGTACTGTCCAGGGGAAGAACTGAAGCTTTCTTT.